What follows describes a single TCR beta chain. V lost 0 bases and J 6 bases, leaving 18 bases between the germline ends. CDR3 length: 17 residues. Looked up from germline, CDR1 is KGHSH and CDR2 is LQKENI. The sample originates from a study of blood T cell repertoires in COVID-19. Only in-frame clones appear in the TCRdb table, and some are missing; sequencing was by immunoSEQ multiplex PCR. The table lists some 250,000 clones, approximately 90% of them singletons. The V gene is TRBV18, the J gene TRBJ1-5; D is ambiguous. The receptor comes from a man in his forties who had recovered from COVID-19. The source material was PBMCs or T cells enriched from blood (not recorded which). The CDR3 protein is CASSPPSPFRRVQPQHF. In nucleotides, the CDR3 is TGTGCCAGCTCACCACCTTCTCCATTCAGGAGGGTTCAGCCCCAGCATTTT. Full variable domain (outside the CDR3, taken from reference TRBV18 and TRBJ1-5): NAGVMQNPRHLVRRRGQEARLRCSPMKGHSHVYWYRQLPEEGLKFMVYLQKENIIDESGMPKERFSAEFPKEGPSILRIQQVVRGDSAAYFCASSPPSPFRRVQPQHFGDGTRLSIL.